The 28 T cell receptor beta chains below were found in one sample sequenced in a study of long-term antiretroviral therapy in people with HIV. The run of the v3.0 immunoSEQ assay was at survey level. Clones were read by immunoSEQ multiplex PCR, and TCRdb kept only the in-frame ones, dropping some. This sample yields approximately 45,000 clones, of which roughly nine tenths are seen a single time; around 4.7% belongs to the top ten. The input for sequencing was unsorted PBMCs, taken 0.1 years before starting antiretroviral therapy. The receptors here all came from a woman aged 45-65 years with HIV.

J is TRBJ2-5 and V is TRBV7-2, with no clear D. This CDR3 has 15 residues. Germline CDR1 is SGHTA and CDR2 is FQGNSA. Trimming pared 2 bases from V and 5 bases from J, leaving 15 bases between. CDR3 bases: TGTGCCAGCAGCTTACAAGTCACGACGCAGGAGACCCAGTACTTC. This sequence encodes CASSLQVTTQETQYF.

The chain uses TRBV6-5 and TRBJ2-7; 9 bases agree with TRBD1. The trim removed 4 bases at V and 6 bases at J, leaving 7 bases unmatched. This CDR3 has 14 residues. The V gene's germline CDR1 is MNHEY and CDR2 SVGAGI. CDR3 in DNA: TGTGCCAGCAGTTCCCGGGACAGGGCGATCGAGCAGTACTTC. It encodes CASSSRDRAIEQYF.

This chain joins TRBV9 and TRBJ2-7, with D unresolved. The CDR3 loop spans 14 amino acids. The ends were cut back, 4 bases at V and 3 bases at J, with 14 bases in the middle. Germline V gene data show CDR1 as SGDLS and CDR2 as YYNGEE. The CDR3 sequence: CASSSGRIGYEQYF. In DNA form, the CDR3 reads TGTGCCAGCAGCTCCGGCCGGATAGGCTACGAGCAGTACTTC.

The chain joins TRBV5-4 to TRBJ2-7; TRBD2 matches 11 bases. From germline, CDR1 is SGHNT and CDR2 YYREEE (reference sequence). With V trimmed by 0 bases and J by 2 bases, 4 bases remained unmatched. The CDR3 consists of 16 residues. CDR3: CASSLGASGGPYEQYF. The CDR3 region has the DNA TGTGCCAGCAGCTTGGGTGCTAGCGGGGGGCCCTACGAGCAGTACTTC.

This sequence joins TRBV7-6 and TRBJ2-7; the D is unclear. The CDR3 has 14 amino acids. Trimming left V 4 bases short and J 4 bases short, with 14 bases between. Germline loops: CDR1 SGHVS, CDR2 FNYEAQ. The CDR3 sequence: CASSSTTRPYEQYF. For the CDR3, the DNA is TGTGCCAGCAGCTCGACGACAAGACCTTACGAGCAGTACTTC. Full variable domain (outside the CDR3, taken from reference TRBV7-6 and TRBJ2-7): GAGVSQSPRYKVTKRGQDVALRCDPISGHVSLYWYRQALGQGPEFLTYFNYEAQQDKSGLPNDRFSAERPEGSISTLTIQRTEQRDSAMYRCASSSTTRPYEQYFGPGTRLTVT.

The chain joins TRBV5-6 to TRBJ1-2, with TRBD1 as a possible D gene (6 bases). Trimming left V 3 bases short and J 0 bases short, with 12 bases between. The CDR3 has 15 residues. The germline V gene has CDR1 SGHDT and CDR2 YYEEEE. The CDR3 DNA reads as TGTGCCAGCAGCTGGAAGGACAGACCTAACTATGGCTACACCTTC. This sequence encodes CASSWKDRPNYGYTF.

This clone has a handful of counts. The chain joins TRBV2 to TRBJ1-2; 10 bases agree with TRBD1. There are 16 residues in the CDR3. The V and J ends lost 0 bases and 8 bases, in that order; junction bases with no gene match: 9. From germline, CDR1 is SNHLY and CDR2 FYNNEI. The CDR3 region is CASSEALRMTGGGYTF. CDR3 sequence (DNA): TGTGCCAGCAGTGAAGCGCTTCGTATGACAGGGGGCGGCTACACCTTC. The full variable domain, in which reference TRBV2 and TRBJ1-2 provide the parts outside the CDR3, is EPEVTQTPSHQVTQMGQEVILRCVPISNHLYFYWYRQILGQKVEFLVSFYNNEISEKSEIFDDQFSVERPDGSNFTLKIRSTKLEDSAMYFCASSEALRMTGGGYTFGSGTRLTVV.

The gene calls are TRBV19 and TRBJ2-7; no clear D gene. The CDR3 loop spans 15 amino acids. Germline CDR1 is LNHDA and CDR2 is SQIVND (reference sequence). Trimming took off 3 bases at V and 1 base at J, with 13 bases between the two ends. The CDR3 DNA sequence: TGTGCCAGTAGTATGTATGGCGAGAATTCCTACGAGCAGTACTTC. It specifies CASSMYGENSYEQYF.

This rearrangement joins TRBV6-1 to TRBJ1-2; 11 bases match TRBD1. The CDR3 loop spans 15 amino acids. V lost 6 bases and J lost 8; bases outside the gene matches: 11. From germline, CDR1 is MNHNS and CDR2 SASEGT. CDR3 sequence (DNA): TGTGCCAGCAGCACCCCCCGGGGACAGGGGGTCGGCTACACCTTC. Translating it yields CASSTPRGQGVGYTF.

The count of this clone is one. The gene calls are TRBV28 and TRBJ2-7, with TRBD1 identical over 7 bases. The CDR3 consists of 14 residues. Germline V gene data show CDR1 as MDHEN and CDR2 as SYDVKM. With V trimmed by 5 bases and J by 6 bases, 10 bases remained unmatched. This CDR3 is CASSATDRLGEQYF. CDR3 nucleotides: TGTGCCAGCAGTGCAACGGACAGGTTGGGCGAGCAGTACTTC.

The chain uses TRBV6-1 and TRBJ2-5; TRBD1 is a possible D gene (7 bases). CDR1 and CDR2 from the germline V gene are MNHNS and SASEGT. V lost 10 bases, J lost 2 bases, and 14 bases lay in between. The CDR3 runs 13 residues. The CDR3 is CATGRGEQETQYF. The CDR3 DNA reads TGTGCCACCGGCAGGGGGGAGCAAGAGACCCAGTACTTC.

This clone was counted between two and nine times. The chain joins TRBV9 to TRBJ2-3; 9 bases align to TRBD1. The germline gives CDR1 SGDLS, CDR2 YYNGEE. This CDR3 contains 16 residues. V shed 4 bases, J shed 14 bases, and the junction held 20 bases outside the gene matches. Here the CDR3 DNA reads TGTGCCAGCAGCCCGACCGGGACAGGGAGATTCCAGAACGTGTATTTT. Protein: CASSPTGTGRFQNVYF.

The rearrangement joins TRBV2 to TRBJ1-2; a weak D match, TRBD1 (5 bases). Trimming left V 5 bases short and J 4 bases short, with 23 bases between. This CDR3 is built from 17 residues. Germline V gene data show CDR1 as SNHLY and CDR2 as FYNNEI. The CDR3 DNA is TGTGCCAGCAGTCCGGCTGTCCGGGGGGATTTGGGCTATGGCTACACCTTC. Protein sequence: CASSPAVRGDLGYGYTF.

The chain has TRBV2 and TRBJ1-4; D gene uncertain. There are 15 residues in the CDR3. With 6 bases removed from V and 0 bases from J, the gap between germline ends came to 11 bases. Germline CDR1 reads SNHLY; CDR2 reads FYNNEI. CDR3 residues: CASREDRTTNEKLFF. CDR3 bases: TGTGCCAGCAGGGAGGACCGAACAACTAATGAAAAACTGTTTTTT.

This clone was observed once. The rearrangement joins TRBV14 to TRBJ2-7, with 7 bases lining up with TRBD1. The V and J ends lost 8 bases and 0 bases, in that order; junction bases with no gene match: 13. Per the germline V gene, CDR1 is SGHDN and CDR2 is FVKESK. The CDR3 is 16 amino acids. DNA for the CDR3: TGTGCCAGCCGAAAGAAGAGGGGGCCCCTCTCCTACGAGCAGTACTTC. Its protein product is CASRKKRGPLSYEQYF.

This chain uses TRBV7-6 with TRBJ1-6; the D is unclear. The CDR3 sequence is 15 residues long. Trimming left V 1 base short and J 7 bases short, with 11 bases between. CDR1 and CDR2 from the germline V gene are SGHVS and FNYEAQ. In DNA, the CDR3 is TGTGCCAGCAGCTTAGGGACGGCCACCAATTCACCCCTCCACTTT. This codes for CASSLGTATNSPLHF.

The rearrangement links TRBV5-6 to TRBJ1-6; D ambiguous. The CDR3 extends over 14 amino acids. Looked up from germline, CDR1 is SGHDT and CDR2 is YYEEEE. V lost 6 bases and J lost 4, with 11 bases in between. The CDR3 protein is CASTEGSYNSPLHF. The CDR3 bases are TGTGCCAGCACAGAGGGATCTTATAATTCACCCCTCCACTTT. The full variable domain, completed using reference TRBV5-6 and TRBJ1-6, is DAGVTQSPTHLIKTRGQQVTLRCSPKSGHDTVSWYQQALGQGPQFIFQYYEEEERQRGNFPDRFSGHQFPNYSSELNVNALLLGDSALYLCASTEGSYNSPLHFGNGTRLTVT.

The rearrangement uses TRBV15 and TRBJ2-2, with D possibly TRBD2 on 5 matching bases. The CDR3 contains 14 residues. The V end was cut by 1 base, the J end by 5 bases, with 8 bases between. Germline V lookup: CDR1 LNHNV, CDR2 YYDKDF (reference sequence). The CDR3: CATSRAGMTGELFF. CDR3 sequence (DNA): TGTGCCACCAGCAGAGCGGGGATGACCGGGGAGCTGTTTTTT.

This chain links TRBV2 with TRBJ2-2; D is ambiguous. Germline CDR1 reads SNHLY; CDR2 reads FYNNEI. The CDR3 is 11 amino acids. Trimming shortened V by 7 bases and J by 6 bases, and 6 bases separated the two germline ends. The CDR3 nucleotides are TGTGCCAGCACAGAAGCCGGGGAGCTGTTTTTT. Its translation is CASTEAGELFF.

This clone was detected once. The chain employs TRBV4-3 and TRBJ1-6, with TRBD1 identical over 9 bases. From germline, CDR1 is LGHNA and CDR2 YSLEER. The CDR3 covers 16 residues. Germline trimming cut 1 base from V and 6 bases from J; bases unmatched to any gene: 4. This chain's CDR3 is CASSQVTTGGNSPLHF. Written as DNA, the CDR3 is TGCGCCAGCAGCCAAGTTACGACAGGGGGTAATTCACCCCTCCACTTT.

The chain has TRBV5-1 and TRBJ2-7; 9 bases line up with TRBD2. The junction had 7 bases not matched to a gene; V was cut back by 3 bases and J by 0 bases. The CDR3 length is 16 residues. Germline V CDR1 and CDR2: SGHRS, YFSETQ. CDR3 in DNA: TGCGCCAGCAGCTCCCTGACTAGCGGAGCCTCCTACGAGCAGTACTTC. It translates to CASSSLTSGASYEQYF. Looking up the rest from reference TRBV5-1 and TRBJ2-7 gives the full variable domain: KAGVTQTPRYLIKTRGQQVTLSCSPISGHRSVSWYQQTPGQGLQFLFEYFSETQRNKGNFPGRFSGRQFSNSRSEMNVSTLELGDSALYLCASSSLTSGASYEQYFGPGTRLTVT.

J is TRBJ2-7 and V is TRBV4-3; 9 nucleotides agree with TRBD1. The trim removed 4 bases at V and 5 bases at J, leaving 6 bases unmatched. Germline CDR1 reads LGHNA; CDR2 reads YSLEER. CDR3 length equals 14 residues. CDR3 residues: CASSPGQGADEQYF. Written as DNA, the CDR3 is TGCGCCAGCAGCCCGGGACAGGGTGCCGACGAGCAGTACTTC.

The chain employs TRBV9 and TRBJ1-3, with TRBD1 identical over 9 bases. Germline values: CDR1 SGDLS, CDR2 YYNGEE. The V and J ends lost 0 bases and 4 bases, in that order; junction bases with no gene match: 2. The CDR3 runs to 15 residues. The CDR3 here is CASSVGTGAGNTIYF. In nucleotides, the CDR3 is TGTGCCAGCAGCGTAGGGACAGGGGCAGGAAACACCATATATTTT.

In its sample, this clone was seen a few times. The chain has TRBV5-1 and TRBJ1-1, with 7 bases lining up with TRBD1. V lost 9 bases and J lost 4; bases outside the gene matches: 9. This CDR3 has 13 residues. Germline V gives CDR1 SGHRS, CDR2 YFSETQ. The CDR3 region is CATRQGMITEAFF. CDR3 nucleotides: TGCGCCACGAGACAGGGAATGATCACTGAAGCTTTCTTT.

This clone was counted a single time. V and J are TRBV7-9 and TRBJ1-1; tentative D call: TRBD1 (5 bases). V was pared by 7 bases and J by 3 bases, with 21 bases between. This CDR3 region has 16 residues. Germline V gene data show CDR1 as SEHNR and CDR2 as FQNEAQ (reference sequence). The CDR3 loop reads CASIDIVGARDTEAFF. In nucleotides, the CDR3 is TGTGCCAGCATCGACATCGTCGGGGCGCGGGACACTGAAGCTTTCTTT.

The rearrangement uses TRBV5-1 and TRBJ2-5; 9 bases agree with TRBD1. The better agreement between TRBJ2-7 and the DNA end casts doubt on the J call. This CDR3 spans 16 amino acids. Germline loops: CDR1 SGHRS, CDR2 YFSETQ. The CDR3 coding sequence is TGCGCCAGCAGCTTCCGGCCGGGACAGGGACTCTACGAGCAGTACTTC. Residues: CASSFRPGQGLYEQYF.

The CDR3 spells CASSLQGQGNTEAFF. CDR3 in DNA: TGCGCCAGCAGCTTACAGGGTCAGGGGAACACTGAAGCTTTCTTT. The V gene is TRBV5-1, the J gene TRBJ1-1; D might be TRBD1 (6 bases). Germline CDR1 is SGHRS and CDR2 is YFSETQ. Between the trimmed V and J ends, which lost 2 bases and 1 base, there was a span of 12 bases. The CDR3 is 15 residues long.

The chain recombines TRBV7-9 with TRBJ2-5; tentatively, D is TRBD1 or TRBD2 (5 bases each). The CDR3 length is 14 residues. Trimming took 6 bases from V and 7 from J, leaving 18 bases between them. CDR1 SEHNR and CDR2 FQNEAQ come from the germline V gene (reference sequence). The CDR3 loop reads CASRAGAAIPTQYF. DNA of the CDR3: TGTGCCAGCAGGGCCGGGGCTGCCATCCCGACCCAGTACTTC.